These T cell receptor beta chains were read from a single sample in a study of cytomegalovirus exposure and HLA in healthy donors. The table came from immunoSEQ multiplex PCR; TCRdb's copy has only in-frame clones and leaves some out. The table includes 160,000 or so clones, approximately 80% detected once. Specimen: PBMCs. The receptors stem from a man in his forties or fifties in good health and CMV-seropositive. The CDR3 runs from the conserved cysteine through the conserved F or W. The D gene is left open where the match is weak. The size entry is marked missing in some rows and otherwise reads once, few, many or a size class.

j_call clone_size d_call v_call cdr3_aa cdr3_nt
TRBJ1-2 . . TRBV6-6 CASSYSSQGGYTF TGTGCCAGCAGTTACTCGAGTCAGGGAGGCTACACCTTC
TRBJ2-2 few . TRBV19 CASSSTGRTGELFF TGTGCCAGTAGTTCGACAGGCCGGACCGGGGAGCTGTTTTTT
TRBJ1-5 once TRBD1 TRBV27 CASSRTGFNQPQHF TGTGCCAGCAGTCGGACAGGGTTCAATCAGCCCCAGCATTTT
TRBJ2-4 . . TRBV29-1 CSVAGQGSTNIQYF TGCAGCGTTGCTGGGCAGGGTAGTACGAACATTCAGTACTTC
TRBJ2-5 few . TRBV5-1 CASSLQMTAGETQYF TGCGCCAGCAGCCTACAAATGACAGCCGGAGAGACCCAGTACTTC
TRBJ1-1 . . TRBV7-9 CASSLGRAEAFF TGTGCCAGCAGCTTAGGACGGGCTGAAGCTTTCTTT
TRBJ2-1 . TRBD1 TRBV28 CASRGSGTGFNEQFF TGTGCCAGCAGAGGATCCGGGACAGGGTTTAATGAGCAGTTCTTC
TRBJ2-2 . . TRBV7-3 CASSPIEGVAGGELFF TGTGCCAGCAGCCCAATTGAAGGAGTGGCGGGCGGGGAGCTGTTTTTT
TRBJ1-1 . . TRBV11-1 CASSLGAGRTEAFF TGTGCCAGCAGCTTAGGCGCAGGGAGGACTGAAGCTTTCTTT
TRBJ2-7 . . TRBV5-4 CASSPSLSYEQYF TGTGCCAGCAGCCCCTCCCTCTCCTACGAGCAGTACTTC
TRBJ2-3 . . TRBV4-2 CASSLRTEPWGGATDTQYF TGTGCCAGCAGCCTACGGACGGAGCCGTGGGGTGGGGCCACAGATACGCAGTATTTT
TRBJ1-6 . TRBD1 TRBV4-3 CASSRTQGPGSPLHF TGCGCCAGCAGCCGAACACAGGGGCCTGGGTCACCCCTCCACTTT
TRBJ1-5 . TRBD1 TRBV6-5 CASSFGQGFQPQHF TGTGCCAGCAGTTTCGGACAGGGGTTTCAGCCCCAGCATTTT
TRBJ2-7 . TRBD2 TRBV25-1 CASSDMRGSYEQYF TGTGCCAGCAGTGATATGCGGGGGTCCTACGAGCAGTACTTC
TRBJ1-2 . TRBD1 TRBV28 CASIGGSGTGTGGYTF TGTGCCAGCATAGGGGGGTCCGGGACAGGGACCGGTGGCTACACCTTC
TRBJ2-7 . . TRBV19 CASSNSVGVYEQYF TGTGCCAGTAGTAATTCCGTCGGGGTTTACGAGCAGTACTTC
TRBJ1-2 . . TRBV6-5 CASSWAGGYTF TGTGCCAGCAGTTGGGCCGGCGGCTACACCTTC
TRBJ1-2 . . TRBV2 CASSKDRAYGYTF TGTGCCAGCAGTAAGGACAGAGCCTATGGCTACACCTTC
TRBJ2-1 . TRBD2 TRBV6-1 CASSEGRLAGGSYNEQFF TGTGCCAGCAGTGAAGGGAGACTAGCGGGAGGCTCCTACAATGAGCAGTTCTTC
TRBJ2-7 . . TRBV27 CASSTYRGSYEQYF TGTGCCAGCAGTACCTACCGGGGCTCCTACGAGCAGTACTTC
TRBJ2-5 once . TRBV5-5 CASSLGGTLETQYF TGTGCCAGCAGCTTGGGTGGGACATTGGAGACCCAGTACTTC
TRBJ2-5 . . TRBV10-3 CAIRTREFGQETQYF TGTGCCATCAGGACCAGGGAATTTGGGCAAGAGACCCAGTACTTC
TRBJ1-6 . . TRBV7-3 CASSPEGWNSPLHF TGTGCCAGCAGCCCCGAGGGTTGGAATTCACCCCTCCACTTT
TRBJ2-3 . TRBD2 TRBV7-2 CASSPPRRGGTDTQYF TGTGCCAGCAGCCCGCCCCGGCGGGGGGGGACAGATACGCAGTATTTT
TRBJ2-2 . TRBD2 TRBV28 CASRTSVTGELFF TGTGCCAGCAGGACTAGCGTCACCGGGGAGCTGTTTTTT
TRBJ2-3 . TRBD2 TRBV15 CATSSLPGGVTDTQYF TGTGCCACCAGCAGTCTACCGGGAGGGGTCACAGATACGCAGTATTTT
TRBJ2-1 few TRBD2 TRBV5-4 CASSYGSGRHNEQFF TGTGCCAGCAGCTATGGTAGCGGGAGGCACAATGAGCAGTTCTTC
TRBJ2-1 . TRBD2 TRBV6-4 CASSGVAGTYNEQFF TGTGCCAGCAGTGGGGTAGCGGGAACCTACAATGAGCAGTTCTTC
TRBJ1-4 . . TRBV2 CASRTLASNEKLFF TGTGCCAGCAGGACATTGGCCTCCAATGAAAAACTGTTTTTT
TRBJ2-7 once TRBD1 TRBV28 CASLDRGYEQYF TGTGCCAGCTTAGACAGGGGCTACGAGCAGTACTTC
TRBJ2-2 . TRBD1 TRBV29-1 CSATGGRTGELFF TGCAGCGCGACAGGGGGTCGCACCGGGGAGCTGTTTTTT
TRBJ2-7 . . TRBV7-9 CASSPPTGYYEQYF TGTGCCAGCAGCCCCCCGACGGGTTACTACGAGCAGTACTTC